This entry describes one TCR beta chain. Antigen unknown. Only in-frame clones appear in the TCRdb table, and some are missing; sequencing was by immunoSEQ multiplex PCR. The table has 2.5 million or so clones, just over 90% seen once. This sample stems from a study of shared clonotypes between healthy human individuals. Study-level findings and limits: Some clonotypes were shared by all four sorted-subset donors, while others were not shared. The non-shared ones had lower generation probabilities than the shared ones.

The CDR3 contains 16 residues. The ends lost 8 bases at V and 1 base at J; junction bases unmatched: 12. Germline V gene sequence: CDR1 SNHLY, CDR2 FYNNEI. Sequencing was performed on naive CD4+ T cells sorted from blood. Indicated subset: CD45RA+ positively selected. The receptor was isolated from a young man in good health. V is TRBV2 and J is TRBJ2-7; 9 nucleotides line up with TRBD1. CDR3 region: CASYIYAGQGSYEQYF. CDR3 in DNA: TGTGCCAGCTATATCTATGCGGGACAGGGATCCTACGAGCAGTACTTC.